The 19 T cell receptor beta chains below were found in one sample sequenced in a study of post-analysis software for immune sequencing data. Antigens of these TCRs are unknown. General study findings and limits: The study found TRBV5-6, TRBV5-1 and TRBV20-1 among 4 or 5 TRBV segments more frequent in patients than controls.

Unique molecular identifiers had been added to the TCR beta cDNA libraries. TCRdb re-called the PCR reads through MiXCR, storing one row per CDR3 protein. The data contain around 260,000 distinct CDR3 sequences, around 34% of them singletons. Sequencing was done on a sample of blood. The receptors were gathered from a girl between 5 and 17 years old with multiple sclerosis.

Ten or more counts support this clonotype. This chain links TRBV7-9 with TRBJ2-6; D perhaps matches TRBD2 (5 bases). Germline assignment: CDR1 SEHNR and CDR2 FQNEAQ (reference sequence). Trimming left V 1 base short and J 10 bases short, with 14 bases between. CDR3 length: 15 amino acids. The CDR3 loop reads CASSLGGRAANVLTF. The CDR3 nucleotides are TGTGCCAGCAGCTTAGGCGGTCGAGCGGCGAACGTCCTGACTTTC.

The V and J genes are TRBV19 and TRBJ1-1; 10 nucleotides align to TRBD1. CDR3 size: 18 residues. J gave up 0 bases and V 6 bases, and 13 bases lay outside the gene matches. The germline gives CDR1 LNHDA, CDR2 SQIVND (reference sequence). The CDR3 DNA follows: TGTGCCAGTAGCCTCGCCGGGACAGGGGTTATCATGAACACTGAAGCTTTCTTT. This codes for CASSLAGTGVIMNTEAFF.

With respect to this clonotype: Possible read error: a much larger clone is one base away. This chain connects TRBV5-1 to TRBJ1-2; D may be TRBD1 (6 bases). Germline CDR1 reads SGHRS; CDR2 reads YFSETQ. Trimming pared 0 bases from V and 5 bases from J, leaving 8 bases between. The CDR3 has 13 residues. In nucleotides, the CDR3 is TGCGCCAGCAGCTTGGGCAGGGGTTATGGCTACACCTTC. Protein sequence: CASSLGRGYGYTF.

The chain links TRBV29-1 to TRBJ2-5; the D gene could be TRBD1 or TRBD2 (5 bases each). Between the trimmed V and J ends, which lost 5 bases and 4 bases, there was a span of 14 bases. CDR1 and CDR2 from the germline V gene are SQVTM and ANQGSEA. CDR3 length: 13 residues. The DNA for the CDR3 is TGCAGCGTTCACCGAACTGGGGGAGAGACCCAGTACTTC. This codes for CSVHRTGGETQYF.

For the CDR3, the DNA is TGTGCCAGCAGTTGGCGCGAGGATCAGCCCCAGCATTTT. This codes for CASSWREDQPQHF. The chain employs TRBV6-5 and TRBJ1-5; D uncertain. The germline CDR1 and CDR2 sequences are MNHEY and SVGAGI. Trimming left V 4 bases short and J 5 bases short, with 9 bases between. The CDR3 sequence is 13 residues long.

In its sample, this clonotype was seen many times. The chain combines TRBV20-1 with TRBJ2-4; D may be TRBD1 or TRBD2 (6 bases each). The CDR3 runs 12 residues. Germline CDR1 DFQATT, CDR2 SNEGSKA (reference sequence). V was shortened by 5 bases and J by 9 bases, with 14 bases between the two germline ends. The CDR3 bases are TGCAGTGCTCCTCGAGAGGGGGGCATTCAGTACTTC. Encoded protein: CSAPREGGIQYF.

On this clonotype: One junction end does not reproduce the germline sequence, and a read error may be involved. The chain combines TRBV5-1 with TRBJ2-5; D unclear. The CDR3 has 15 amino acids. The germline CDR1 and CDR2 sequences are SGHRS and YFSETQ. The CDR3 spells CASSLLREGLETQYF. The DNA for the CDR3 is TGCGCCAGTAGCTTGTTAAGGGAAGGGCTGGAGACCCAGTACTTC.

This clonotype showed up many times. The chain couples TRBV20-1 to TRBJ1-5; 7 bases fit TRBD1. V dropped 3 bases and J dropped 1; count of bases not matched to a gene: 6. The CDR3 consists of 15 residues. Per the germline V gene, CDR1 is DFQATT and CDR2 is SNEGSKA (reference sequence). CDR3 loop: CSASVTGVSNQPQHF. CDR3 DNA sequence: TGCAGTGCTAGTGTTACAGGGGTGAGCAATCAGCCCCAGCATTTT.

The chain employs TRBV4-2 and TRBJ2-3; the match to TRBD2 covers 9 bases. Trimming took 0 bases from V and 0 from J; bases not matched to a gene: 7. Germline CDR1 is LGHNA and CDR2 is YNFKEQ. This CDR3 has 18 residues. CDR3 residues: CASSQDTGLASSTDTQYF. The CDR3 DNA follows: TGTGCCAGCAGCCAAGATACCGGACTAGCGAGCAGCACAGATACGCAGTATTTT.

The sample holds many counts of this clonotype. This sequence joins TRBV29-1 and TRBJ2-5; maybe TRBD2 (6 bases). Germline V CDR1 and CDR2: SQVTM, ANQGSEA. The germline V and J ends were trimmed by 5 bases and 0 bases, with 13 bases remaining between them. This CDR3 is 14 amino acids long. The CDR3 DNA is TGCAGCGTTCTGGCTAGCGAGCACCAAGAGACCCAGTACTTC. This sequence encodes CSVLASEHQETQYF.

The chain couples TRBV20-1 to TRBJ2-1; 7 nucleotides align to TRBD1. Germline loops: CDR1 DFQATT, CDR2 SNEGSKA (reference sequence). Unmatched junction bases numbered 11, after V lost 3 bases and J lost 12 bases. This CDR3 is 13 amino acids long. The CDR3 DNA is TGCAGTGCTAGTAACGACAGGGCCGCTGGGCAGTTCTTC. This sequence encodes CSASNDRAAGQFF.

This clonotype was found many times. In DNA form, the CDR3 reads TGTGCCAGTAGTATCCTGACAGGTGATCACTATGGCTACACCTTC. This sequence encodes CASSILTGDHYGYTF. The chain is built from TRBV19 and TRBJ1-2; D is possibly TRBD1 (6 bases). V was trimmed by 3 bases and J by 3 bases, leaving 14 bases between them. The CDR3 totals 15 residues. Germline CDR1 is LNHDA and CDR2 is SQIVND (reference sequence).

On this clonotype: A much larger clone lies one base from this, so it may be a read error. The J gene is TRBJ2-3, the V gene TRBV6-4; 10 bases map to TRBD1. CDR1 MRHNA and CDR2 SNTAGT come from the germline V gene. J was trimmed by 2 bases and V by 2 bases; bases with no gene match: 1. The CDR3 sequence is 15 residues long. The CDR3 DNA sequence: TGTGCCAGCAGTGACGGGACAGGGGCCACAGATACGCAGTATTTT. Translated: CASSDGTGATDTQYF.

This rearrangement joins TRBV7-9 to TRBJ2-3; D is unclear. The length of the CDR3 is 11 residues. V gave up 1 base and J gave up 9 bases, with 5 bases separating them. Germline-derived CDR1 and CDR2 are SEHNR and FQNEAQ (reference sequence). The chain's CDR3 is CASSLVWTQYF. CDR3 DNA: TGTGCCAGCAGCTTAGTCTGGACGCAGTATTTT. Based on the CDR3 plus reference TRBV7-9 and TRBJ2-3, the full variable domain is DTGVSQNPRHKITKRGQNVTFRCDPISEHNRLYWYRQTLGQGPEFLTYFQNEAQLEKSRLLSDRFSAERPKGSFSTLEIQRTEQGDSAMYLCASSLVWTQYFGPGTRLTVL.

This clonotype has only a few counts. The gene calls are TRBV20-1 and TRBJ1-2; D gene uncertain. V was pared by 0 bases and J by 4 bases, with 15 bases between. Germline V lookup: CDR1 DFQATT, CDR2 SNEGSKA (reference sequence). This CDR3 is 15 amino acids long. DNA for the CDR3: TGCAGTGCTAGAGATTCAACAGAGGGATTCTATGGCTACACCTTC. Protein sequence: CSARDSTEGFYGYTF.

In its sample, this clonotype was seen a few times. This sequence joins TRBV7-6 and TRBJ1-2, with 7 bases fitting TRBD1. J was trimmed by 8 bases and V by 7 bases; bases with no gene match: 10. There are 13 residues in the CDR3. Germline-derived CDR1 and CDR2 are SGHVS and FNYEAQ. CDR3 amino acids: CASTPDRDSGYTF. The CDR3, as DNA: TGTGCCAGCACCCCAGACAGGGATTCGGGCTACACCTTC.

This clonotype came up once. The chain couples TRBV20-1 to TRBJ2-5, with 8 bases identical to TRBD2. The CDR3 runs 19 residues. From germline, CDR1 is DFQATT and CDR2 SNEGSKA (reference sequence). With 0 bases clipped from V and 2 bases from J, the junction kept 17 bases outside the gene matches. This chain's CDR3 is CSARDLGLAGHYDQETQYF. For the CDR3, the DNA is TGCAGTGCTAGAGATCTCGGGCTAGCGGGCCACTATGATCAAGAGACCCAGTACTTC.

In its sample, this clonotype was seen a few times. The gene calls are TRBV5-1 and TRBJ2-5; TRBD2 matches at 13 bases. Germline lookup yields CDR1 SGHRS and CDR2 YFSETQ. Trimming at V came to 3 bases and at J to 4 bases, leaving 6 bases not matched to a gene. The CDR3 spans 16 residues. The CDR3 coding sequence is TGCGCCAGCAGCTCGGGACTAGCGGGATCGAGAGAGACCCAGTACTTC. Translation: CASSSGLAGSRETQYF.

Note on this clonotype: The germline gene is not matched at one end of the junction; a read error may be the cause. The chain carries TRBV10-3 and TRBJ2-3; TRBD1 matches at 10 bases. The CDR3 is made up of 15 amino acids. Looked up from germline, CDR1 is ENHRY and CDR2 is SYGVKD. This CDR3 reads CTISPGQGPTDTQYF. The CDR3 coding sequence is TGTACCATCAGTCCGGGACAGGGGCCCACAGATACGCAGTATTTT.